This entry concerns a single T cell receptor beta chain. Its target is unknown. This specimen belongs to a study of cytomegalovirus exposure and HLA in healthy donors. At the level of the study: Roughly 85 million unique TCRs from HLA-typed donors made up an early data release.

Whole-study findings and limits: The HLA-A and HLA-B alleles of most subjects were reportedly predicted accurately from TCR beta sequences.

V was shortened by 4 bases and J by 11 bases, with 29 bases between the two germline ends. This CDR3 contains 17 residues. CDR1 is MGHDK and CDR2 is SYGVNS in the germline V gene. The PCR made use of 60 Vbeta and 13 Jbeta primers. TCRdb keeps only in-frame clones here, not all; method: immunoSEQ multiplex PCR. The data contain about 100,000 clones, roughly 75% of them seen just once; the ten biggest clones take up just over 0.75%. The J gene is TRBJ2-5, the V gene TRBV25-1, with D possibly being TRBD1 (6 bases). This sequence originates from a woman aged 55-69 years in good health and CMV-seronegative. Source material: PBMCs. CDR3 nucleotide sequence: TGTGCCAGCAGTGGCGCCGCGGCAGGGGTTGACCCCCTACGGCAGTACTTC. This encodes CASSGAAAGVDPLRQYF.